Listed here are 2 T cell receptor beta chains from one sample, sequenced in a study of cytomegalovirus exposure and HLA in healthy donors. This table comes from immunoSEQ multiplex PCR, and its TCRdb copy is limited to in-frame clones, with some not included. Found here are 150,000 to 200,000 clones, approximately 80% of them singletons; the top ten hold about 2%. Sequenced input: PBMCs. The source of these receptors is a man aged 30 to 45 in good health and CMV-seropositive.

This chain connects TRBV7-9 to TRBJ1-6; 7 bases align to TRBD1. Per germline, CDR1 SEHNR and CDR2 FQNEAQ (reference sequence). The CDR3 is made up of 14 amino acids. The junction had 1 base not matched to a gene; V was cut back by 1 base and J by 7 bases. The CDR3 DNA reads TGTGCCAGCAGCTTAGTAGGGGGCAATTCACCCCTCCACTTT. Translated, it gives CASSLVGGNSPLHF.

This chain joins TRBV21-1 and TRBJ1-4. TRBV21-1 is a pseudogene segment. The CDR3 consists of 16 residues. The CDR3 is CASIDPQLGRDEKLFF. The CDR3 DNA is TGTGCCAGCATCGATCCTCAACTTGGGAGAGACGAAAAACTGTTTTTT.